This T cell receptor beta chain is drawn from a study of control samples from healthy donors and cancer patients. Repertoires were generated with immunoSEQ multiplex PCR, while TCRdb's copy carries only in-frame clones and drops some. The table shows 100,000 to 150,000 clones, with less than 90% occurring only once. The CDR3 is made up of 16 amino acids. The V end lost 5 bases, the J end lost 6 bases, and 20 bases lay between the germline ends. Per germline, CDR1 MNHEY and CDR2 SMNVEV (reference sequence). The rearrangement links TRBV27 to TRBJ2-1; the D gene is possibly TRBD1 (6 bases). This clonotype was obtained from a young man in good health. What was sequenced was blood. The CDR3 nucleotides read TGTGCCAGCAGTCCGACACGAGGGCCCAGGGGCAATGAGCAGTTCTTC. Translated, it gives CASSPTRGPRGNEQFF.